The clone carrying this T cell receptor (beta chain) was counted ten times or more. The data belong to a study of T cells in Graves' hyperthyroidism and ophthalmopathy. Study as a whole: Peripheral blood sampling occurred at initial diagnosis, before any treatment.

Germline V gene lookup returns CDR1 SGHAT and CDR2 FQNNGV. The length of the CDR3 is 13 residues. Trimming shortened V by 5 bases and J by 3 bases, and 10 bases separated the two germline ends. Each diagnosis was grounded in clinical symptoms, serum thyroxine and TRAb, thyroid ultrasound, and orbital computed tomography. The TCR beta CDR3 regions underwent amplification using RNA transcripts as the source. First-round RT-PCR targeting the TCR CDR3 was performed with the HTBI primer set. TCRdb reanalysed the multiplex PCR reads using MiXCR and keeps one entry per CDR3 protein. The table includes fewer than 750,000 distinct CDR3 sequences, around 15% detected once.

The sequence derives from a woman in her forties with Graves' ophthalmopathy. Sequencing was carried out using blood. The chain uses TRBV11-2 and TRBJ1-2; D is unresolved. The DNA of the CDR3 is TGTGCCAGCAGCGCGCGAATCTACTATGGCTACACCTTC. Translation: CASSARIYYGYTF.